This TCR beta chain was obtained from a study of sequential checkpoint blockade in melanoma. Study in general: First-line arms were nivolumab then ipilimumab, or the reverse, randomized 1:1. Maintenance nivolumab came after either treatment sequence.

Clones were sequenced by immunoSEQ multiplex PCR, and TCRdb holds only the in-frame ones, with some missing. The sample has under 20,000 clones, 77% seen once. Specified treatment: randomized to nivolumab then ipilimumab (arm A) or the reverse (arm B). Patients had received no earlier DNA-damaging chemotherapy. PBMC sorting kept live CD3+CD8+ cells without CD19 or CD56. The sample was CD8+ T cells sorted from blood (inferred from file names), taken from a patient given nivolumab and ipilimumab in sequence. The clonotype originates from a human donor with melanoma.

As DNA, the CDR3 is TGTGCTAGTGGTTTGGTATTCAACCCCGGCGGGGAGCTGTTTTTT. This sequence encodes CASGLVFNPGGELFF. V gene TRBV12-5 combines with J gene TRBJ2-2, with D hard to call. CDR3 length: 15 residues. CDR1 and CDR2 (germline): LGHNT, FRNRAP. V shed 0 bases and J shed 7 bases, with 12 bases lying between them. Variable domain in full (rest from reference TRBV12-5 and TRBJ2-2): DARVTQTPRHKVTEMGQEVTMRCQPILGHNTVFWYRQTMMQGLELLAYFRNRAPLDDSGMPKDRFSAEMPDATLATLKIQPSEPRDSAVYFCASGLVFNPGGELFFGEGSRLTVL.